The clone carrying this TCR beta chain occurred a few times. These data come from a study of OX40 agonist ivuxolimab in advanced cancers. The assay was immunoSEQ multiplex PCR, and TCRdb's table has in-frame clones only and misses some. The table has 100,000 to 150,000 clones, less than 95% seen once. This sample comprised CD4+ or CD8+ T cells sorted from blood, obtained in a trial of the OX40 agonist ivuxolimab. This receptor was obtained from an adult with an advanced solid tumor such as melanoma, head and neck, liver or kidney cancer.

The chain's CDR3 is CSATSLTGYTF. The CDR3 DNA sequence: TGCAGTGCTACCTCTCTAACTGGCTACACCTTC. This chain connects TRBV20-1 to TRBJ1-2; D uncertain. Germline CDR1 is DFQATT and CDR2 is SNEGSKA (reference sequence). The CDR3 spans 11 residues. V lost 4 bases and J 7 bases, leaving 10 bases between the germline ends.